The entry below describes one T cell receptor beta chain. Its antigen is not known. In the library, unique molecular identifiers were attached to individual cDNA molecules. From the RACE reads, TCRdb called clonotypes with MiXCR, one entry per CDR3 protein. The table records approximately 370,000 distinct CDR3 sequences, over 5% of them present only once. This CDR3 region has 17 residues. V lost 2 bases and J lost 5, with 19 bases in between. Germline V lookup: CDR1 ENHRY, CDR2 SYGVKD. The data are from a study of human T cells and chemical hapten exposure. Study as a whole: 0.01% DPC was applied to the upper back in patch tests, which were read at 6 days. Regarding the study as a whole: Healthy people's immune response may differ from that of the donors, who had alopecia.

The time point denotes: pre-sensitization, week 0. Described treatment: therapeutic diphenylcyclopropenone sensitization with weekly scalp DPC. Venepuncture was done earlier than the placement of each patch test. The specimen comprised whole blood, sampled in connection with sensitization to the hapten diphenylcyclopropenone (DPC). The clonotype was recovered from a woman between 18 and 29 years old with alopecia areata. Some clones in this sample may be carry-over from other donors' samples. The V call is TRBV10-3, the J call TRBJ1-3, with no clear D. CDR3 loop: CAISEPTAKYLRNTIYF. The CDR3, as DNA: TGTGCCATCAGTGAGCCCACAGCTAAATATCTCCGAAACACCATATATTTT.